The 9 T cell receptor beta chains in this list originate from one sample, sequenced in a study of cytomegalovirus exposure and HLA in healthy donors. Primers for the PCR totalled 60 Vbeta and 13 Jbeta. The assay was immunoSEQ multiplex PCR, and TCRdb's table has in-frame clones only and misses some. The sample lists roughly 150,000 clones, 68% seen once, with less than 11% in the top ten. Specimen: PBMCs. The receptors come from a man aged 25 to 40 in good health and CMV-seropositive.

The rearrangement links TRBV18 to TRBJ2-1; no definite D call. The CDR3 has 13 amino acids. Trimming took 3 bases from V and 8 from J, leaving 11 bases between them. The germline V gene has CDR1 KGHSH and CDR2 LQKENI. CDR3 coding DNA: TGTGCCAGCTCACCGCAAATATCGGATGAGCAGTTCTTC. Its protein product is CASSPQISDEQFF.

The rearrangement uses TRBV2 and TRBJ2-5; 14 bases align to TRBD2. J gave up 5 bases and V 6 bases, and 8 bases lay outside the gene matches. Germline values: CDR1 SNHLY, CDR2 FYNNEI. This CDR3 comprises 16 residues. The CDR3 sequence: CASSPPGLAGEETQYF. The CDR3 bases are TGTGCCAGCAGCCCCCCGGGACTAGCGGGAGAGGAGACCCAGTACTTC.

The chain has TRBV6-5 and TRBJ1-1; possible D gene TRBD1, 6 bases. CDR3 size: 13 residues. The V gene lost 8 bases and the J gene lost 1 base, with 11 bases spanning the gap. Looked up from germline, CDR1 is MNHEY and CDR2 is SVGAGI. The CDR3 nucleotides read TGTGCCAGCCACAGGGTCCGGAACACTGAAGCTTTCTTT. It codes for CASHRVRNTEAFF.

The rearrangement joins TRBV5-1 to TRBJ1-4; D is unresolved. CDR3 size: 14 residues. V gave up 7 bases and J gave up 0 bases, with 10 bases separating them. The germline V gene encodes CDR1 SGHRS and CDR2 YFSETQ. CDR3 in amino acids: CASSTDSTNEKLFF. Here the CDR3 DNA reads TGCGCCAGCTCCACCGACTCAACTAATGAAAAACTGTTTTTT.

The chain employs TRBV2 and TRBJ1-1; TRBD1 aligns across 7 bases. Germline assignment: CDR1 SNHLY and CDR2 FYNNEI. The CDR3 sequence is 15 residues long. V dropped 1 base and J dropped 10; count of bases not matched to a gene: 12. CDR3 in DNA: TGTGCCAGCAGTGAAGAGAACACAGGGGTGGCTATAGCTTTCTTT. This sequence encodes CASSEENTGVAIAFF.

This chain joins TRBV27 and TRBJ2-1; no reliable D call. Trimming took off 2 bases at V and 7 bases at J, with 6 bases between the two ends. CDR3 length: 12 residues. Per the germline V gene, CDR1 is MNHEY and CDR2 is SMNVEV (reference sequence). The CDR3 loop is CASSLPTNEQFF. CDR3 in DNA: TGTGCCAGCAGTTTACCGACAAATGAGCAGTTCTTC.

This chain connects TRBV6-5 to TRBJ2-5; no clear D gene. The CDR3 runs 13 residues. Per germline, CDR1 MNHEY and CDR2 SVGAGI. V shed 7 bases and J shed 5 bases, with 14 bases lying between them. CDR3 sequence reads: CASMRGFPETQYF. CDR3 coding DNA: TGTGCCAGCATGCGAGGATTTCCGGAGACCCAGTACTTC.

This clone was picked up a small number of times. The CDR3, as DNA: TGTGCTAGTGGTTTGGGAGTTGGACAGATGGTACGGGGTCTAAATCAGCCCCAGCATTTT. Translated: CASGLGVGQMVRGLNQPQHF. The V gene is TRBV12-5, the J gene TRBJ1-5; D may be TRBD1 (6 bases). The V gene lost 1 base and the J gene lost 4 bases, with 26 bases spanning the gap. The CDR3 extends over 20 amino acids. Germline CDR1 LGHNT, CDR2 FRNRAP.

The table lists this clone with a few counts. The chain couples TRBV27 to TRBJ2-7; D gene uncertain. The CDR3 consists of 13 residues. Looked up from germline, CDR1 is MNHEY and CDR2 is SMNVEV (reference sequence). V lost 5 bases and J lost 2, with 10 bases in between. In DNA, the CDR3 is TGTGCCAGCAGTCCCTACCTGACCTACGAGCAGTACTTC. Translating it yields CASSPYLTYEQYF.